This record concerns one T cell receptor beta chain sequence. What it recognizes is unknown. Other DNA sequences in this sample translate to the same CDR3. The genomic DNA of each subset was split evenly across several immunoSEQ plates. Libraries were prepared by immunoSEQ multiplex PCR; TCRdb keeps only in-frame clonotypes and omits some of them. This sample yields roughly 2,000,000 clones, of which 85% to 95% are seen a single time; approximately 1% belongs to the top ten. These data come from a study of shared clonotypes between healthy human individuals. Across the whole study: There were three CD4 naive, three CD4 memory, two CD8 naive and one CD8 memory plates per donor.

It was CD45RO-negative cells, positively selected for CCR7, that made up naive CD8 cells, with terminally differentiated effector memory CD45RA+ cells excluded. The V and J ends lost 0 bases and 1 base, in that order; junction bases with no gene match: 7. CDR3 size: 17 residues. The germline V gene has CDR1 SGHDT and CDR2 YYEEEE. Points from the study as a whole: What naive subsets generally showed was a larger estimated richness than memory subsets showed.

This TCR was sampled from a man younger than 35 in good health. Sequenced sample: naive CD8+ T cells sorted from blood. This rearrangement joins TRBV5-6 to TRBJ1-2, with 9 nucleotides matching TRBD1. The CDR3 sequence: CASSLDRQGVFNYGYTF. The CDR3 region has the DNA TGTGCCAGCAGCTTGGATCGACAGGGGGTCTTTAACTATGGCTACACCTTC.